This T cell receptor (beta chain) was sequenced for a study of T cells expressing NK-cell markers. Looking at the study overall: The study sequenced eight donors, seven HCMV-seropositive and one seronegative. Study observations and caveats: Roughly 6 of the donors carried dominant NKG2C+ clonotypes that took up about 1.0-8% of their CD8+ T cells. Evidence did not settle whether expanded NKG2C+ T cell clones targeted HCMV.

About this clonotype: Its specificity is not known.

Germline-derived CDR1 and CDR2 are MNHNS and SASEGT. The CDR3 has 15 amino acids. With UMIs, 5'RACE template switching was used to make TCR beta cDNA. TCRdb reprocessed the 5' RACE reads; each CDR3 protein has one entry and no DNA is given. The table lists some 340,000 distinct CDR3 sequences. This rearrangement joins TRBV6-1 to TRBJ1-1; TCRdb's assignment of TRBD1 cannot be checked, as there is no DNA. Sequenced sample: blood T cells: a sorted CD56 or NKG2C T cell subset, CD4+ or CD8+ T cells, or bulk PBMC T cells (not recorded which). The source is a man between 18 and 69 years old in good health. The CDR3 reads CASSPDRGLGTEAFF.